This TCR beta chain was observed in a study of CD8 T cells in Susac syndrome. It was with random hexamers that roughly 0.45 to 1 ug RNA was reverse transcribed. From the immunoSEQ multiplex PCR reads, TCRdb called clonotypes with MiXCR, one entry per CDR3 protein. The data hold about 200,000 distinct CDR3 sequences, with roughly 95% observed a single time. Deletions cut 2 bases from V and 6 bases from J, with 15 bases between. The germline gives CDR1 SGDLS, CDR2 YYNGEE. The CDR3 is made up of 14 amino acids. The receptor comes from a human donor in good health. The sequenced sample consisted of CD4+ T cells from PBMCs. V usage is TRBV9 and J usage is TRBJ2-7; D may be TRBD1 (6 bases). DNA for the CDR3: TGTGCCAGCAGCGTCAGGGGAGACCGTTCCGAGCAGTACTTC. The encoded protein is CASSVRGDRSEQYF.